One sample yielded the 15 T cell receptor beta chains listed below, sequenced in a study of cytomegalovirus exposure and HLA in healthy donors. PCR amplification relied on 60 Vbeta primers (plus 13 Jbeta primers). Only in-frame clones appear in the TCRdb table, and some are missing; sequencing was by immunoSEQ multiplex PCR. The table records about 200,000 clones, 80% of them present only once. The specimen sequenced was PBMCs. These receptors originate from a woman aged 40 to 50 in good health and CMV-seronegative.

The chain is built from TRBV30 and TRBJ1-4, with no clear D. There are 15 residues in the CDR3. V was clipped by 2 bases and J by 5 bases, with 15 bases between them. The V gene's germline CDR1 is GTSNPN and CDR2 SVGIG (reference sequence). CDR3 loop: CAWSLGGPSNEKLFF. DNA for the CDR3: TGTGCCTGGAGTCTCGGAGGACCTAGCAATGAAAAACTGTTTTTT.

CDR3 coding DNA: TGTGCCAGCACCCTGAAGCCGGAGGAAGAAAAACTGTTTTTT. Translating gives CASTLKPEEEKLFF. The chain is built from TRBV5-8 and TRBJ1-4; D is unresolved. Germline values: CDR1 SGHTS, CDR2 YDEGEE. V lost 6 bases to trimming and J lost 8 bases, with 17 bases between them. This CDR3 has 14 residues.

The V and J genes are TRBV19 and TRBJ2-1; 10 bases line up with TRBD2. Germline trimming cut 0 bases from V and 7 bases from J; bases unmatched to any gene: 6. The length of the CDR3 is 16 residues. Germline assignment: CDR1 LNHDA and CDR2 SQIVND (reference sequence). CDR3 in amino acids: CASSIDSAGGLNEQFF. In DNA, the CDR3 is TGTGCCAGTAGTATAGATTCAGCGGGAGGGCTGAATGAGCAGTTCTTC.

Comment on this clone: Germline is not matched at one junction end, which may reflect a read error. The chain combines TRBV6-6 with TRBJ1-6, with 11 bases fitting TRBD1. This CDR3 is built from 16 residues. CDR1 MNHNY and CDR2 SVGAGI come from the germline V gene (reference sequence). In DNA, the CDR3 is TGTGCCAGCAGTCACTCTCCGGGACAGGGGGTTTCACCCCTCCACTTT. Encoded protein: CASSHSPGQGVSPLHF.

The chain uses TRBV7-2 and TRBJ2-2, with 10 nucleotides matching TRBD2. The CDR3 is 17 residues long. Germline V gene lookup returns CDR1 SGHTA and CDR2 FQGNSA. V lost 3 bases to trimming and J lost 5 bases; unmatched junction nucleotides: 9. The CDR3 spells CASSFKREGHGTGELFF. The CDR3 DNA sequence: TGTGCCAGCAGCTTTAAGCGGGAGGGCCATGGGACCGGGGAGCTGTTTTTT.

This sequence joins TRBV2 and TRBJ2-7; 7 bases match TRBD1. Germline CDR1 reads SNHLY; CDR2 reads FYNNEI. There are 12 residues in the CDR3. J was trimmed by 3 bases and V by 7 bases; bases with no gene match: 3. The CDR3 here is CASTGTVYEQYV. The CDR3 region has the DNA TGTGCCAGCACCGGGACAGTCTACGAGCAGTACGTC.

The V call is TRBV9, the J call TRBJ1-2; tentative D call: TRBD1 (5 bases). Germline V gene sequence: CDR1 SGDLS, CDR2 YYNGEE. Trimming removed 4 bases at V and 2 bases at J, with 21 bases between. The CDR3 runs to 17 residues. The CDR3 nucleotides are TGTGCCAGCAGCACGACGGCCAGACAGCGCAGCAACTATGGCTACACCTTC. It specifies CASSTTARQRSNYGYTF.

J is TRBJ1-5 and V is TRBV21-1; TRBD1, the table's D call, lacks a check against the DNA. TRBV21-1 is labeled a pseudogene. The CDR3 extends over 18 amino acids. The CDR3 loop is CASSKNRDRSSGNQPQHF. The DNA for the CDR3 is TGTGCCAGCAGCAAAAATCGGGACAGAAGTTCGGGCAATCAGCCCCAGCATTTT.

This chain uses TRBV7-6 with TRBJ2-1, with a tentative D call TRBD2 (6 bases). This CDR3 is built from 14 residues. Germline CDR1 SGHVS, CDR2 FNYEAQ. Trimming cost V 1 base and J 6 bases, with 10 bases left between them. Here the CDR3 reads CASSLGGDFNEQFF. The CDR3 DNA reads TGTGCCAGCAGCTTAGGGGGGGACTTCAATGAGCAGTTCTTC. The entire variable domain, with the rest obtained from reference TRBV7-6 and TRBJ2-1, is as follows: GAGVSQSPRYKVTKRGQDVALRCDPISGHVSLYWYRQALGQGPEFLTYFNYEAQQDKSGLPNDRFSAERPEGSISTLTIQRTEQRDSAMYRCASSLGGDFNEQFFGPGTRLTVL.

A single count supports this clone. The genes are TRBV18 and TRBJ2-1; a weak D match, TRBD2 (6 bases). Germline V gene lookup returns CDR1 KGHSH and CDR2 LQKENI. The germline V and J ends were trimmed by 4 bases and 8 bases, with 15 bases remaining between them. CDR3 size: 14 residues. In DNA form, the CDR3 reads TGTGCCAGCTCACGCTTGGAGGGGCGAGATGAGCAGTTCTTC. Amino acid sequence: CASSRLEGRDEQFF.

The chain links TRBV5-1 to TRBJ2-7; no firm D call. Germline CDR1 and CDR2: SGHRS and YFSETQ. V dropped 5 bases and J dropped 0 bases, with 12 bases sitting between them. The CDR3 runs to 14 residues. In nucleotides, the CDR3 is TGCGCCAGCAGAAGAGAAGCTAGCTCCTACGAGCAGTACTTC. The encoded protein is CASRREASSYEQYF.

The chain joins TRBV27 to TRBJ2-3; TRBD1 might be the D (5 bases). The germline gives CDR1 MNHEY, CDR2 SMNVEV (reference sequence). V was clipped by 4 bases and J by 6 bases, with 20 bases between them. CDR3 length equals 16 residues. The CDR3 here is CASSSLQEPSRDTQYF. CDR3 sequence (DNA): TGTGCCAGCAGTTCTTTACAGGAGCCGAGCAGGGATACGCAGTATTTT.

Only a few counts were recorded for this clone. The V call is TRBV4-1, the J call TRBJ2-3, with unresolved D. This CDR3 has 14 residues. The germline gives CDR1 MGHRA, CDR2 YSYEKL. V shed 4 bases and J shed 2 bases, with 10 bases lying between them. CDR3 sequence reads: CASSLTTNTDTQYF. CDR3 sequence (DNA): TGCGCCAGCAGCCTTACTACGAACACAGATACGCAGTATTTT.

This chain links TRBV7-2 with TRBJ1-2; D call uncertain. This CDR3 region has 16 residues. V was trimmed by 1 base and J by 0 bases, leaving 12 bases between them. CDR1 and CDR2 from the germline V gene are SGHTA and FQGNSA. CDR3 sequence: CASSLGSIASNYGYTF. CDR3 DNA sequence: TGTGCCAGCAGCTTAGGGTCGATAGCCTCTAACTATGGCTACACCTTC. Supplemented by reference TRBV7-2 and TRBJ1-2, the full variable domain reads GAGVSQSPSNKVTEKGKDVELRCDPISGHTALYWYRQSLGQGLEFLIYFQGNSAPDKSGLPSDRFSAERTGGSVSTLTIQRTQQEDSAVYLCASSLGSIASNYGYTFGSGTRLTVV.

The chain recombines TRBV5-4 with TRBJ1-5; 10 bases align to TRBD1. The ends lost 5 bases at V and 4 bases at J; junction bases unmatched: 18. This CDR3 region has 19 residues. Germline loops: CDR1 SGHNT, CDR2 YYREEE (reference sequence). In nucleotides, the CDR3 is TGTGCCAGCAGACTAGGAGGTAATTGGGGACAGGGGAGGAATCAGCCCCAGCATTTT. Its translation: CASRLGGNWGQGRNQPQHF. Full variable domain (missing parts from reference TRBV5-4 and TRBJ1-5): ETGVTQSPTHLIKTRGQQVTLRCSSQSGHNTVSWYQQALGQGPQFIFQYYREEENGRGNFPPRFSGLQFPNYSSELNVNALELDDSALYLCASRLGGNWGQGRNQPQHFGDGTRLSIL.